The sequence of this T cell receptor beta chain was determined in a study of blood T cells in healthy people across ages. Broader study findings: Total diversity from one million sequenced T cells was likely underestimated. Greater diversity and more naive CD4+ cells were seen in long-lived donors than in aged donors.

V trimming: 3 bases; J trimming: 6 bases; junction bases outside the gene matches: 11. This CDR3 region has 15 residues. Germline values: CDR1 DFQATT, CDR2 SNEGSKA (reference sequence). Note on this clonotype: Its antigen remains unknown.

Then a second PCR, running roughly 7 to 11 cycles, was carried out with a sample-barcoded 5' primer and a J-beta primer mix. All cDNA molecules were each tagged by a template-switch adaptor with 12 random nucleotides. TCRdb re-derived calls from the 5' RACE reads in MiXCR, one entry per CDR3 protein. In the table there are more than 700,000 distinct CDR3 sequences, approximately 55% of which are singletons. The chain couples TRBV20-1 to TRBJ2-7, with 10 bases that match TRBD1. The origin of this receptor is a man older than 75 in good health. Sequencing was done on a sample of blood. In DNA form, the CDR3 reads TGCAGTGCTAGCGTCGACAGGGGGCGAGTAACCGAGCAGTACTTC. Translating gives CSASVDRGRVTEQYF.